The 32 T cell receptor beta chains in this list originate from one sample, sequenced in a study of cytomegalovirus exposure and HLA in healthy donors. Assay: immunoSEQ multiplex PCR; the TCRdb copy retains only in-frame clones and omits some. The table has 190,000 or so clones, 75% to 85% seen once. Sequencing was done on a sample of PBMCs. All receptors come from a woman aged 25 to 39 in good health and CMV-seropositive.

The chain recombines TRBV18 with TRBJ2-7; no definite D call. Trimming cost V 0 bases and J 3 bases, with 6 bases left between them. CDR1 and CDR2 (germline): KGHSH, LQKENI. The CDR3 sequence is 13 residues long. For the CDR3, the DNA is TGTGCCAGCTCACCACCGGCAGTCTACGAGCAGTACTTC. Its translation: CASSPPAVYEQYF.

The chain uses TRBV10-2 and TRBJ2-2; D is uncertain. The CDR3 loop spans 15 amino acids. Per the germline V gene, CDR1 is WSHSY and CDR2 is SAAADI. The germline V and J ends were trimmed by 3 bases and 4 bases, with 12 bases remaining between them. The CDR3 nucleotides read TGCGCCAGCAGTGACCCCACGAGAAGCACCGGGGAGCTGTTTTTT. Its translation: CASSDPTRSTGELFF.

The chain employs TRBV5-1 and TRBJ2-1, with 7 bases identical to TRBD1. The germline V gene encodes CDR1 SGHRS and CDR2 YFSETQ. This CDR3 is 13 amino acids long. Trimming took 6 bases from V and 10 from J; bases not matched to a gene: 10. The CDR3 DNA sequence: TGCGCCAGCAACACGACAGGGAAGGGAGAGCAGTTCTTC. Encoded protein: CASNTTGKGEQFF.

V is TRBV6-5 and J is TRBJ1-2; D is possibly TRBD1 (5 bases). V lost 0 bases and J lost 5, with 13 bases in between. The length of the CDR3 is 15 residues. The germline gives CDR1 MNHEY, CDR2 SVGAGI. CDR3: CASSYSGGERYGYTF. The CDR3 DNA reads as TGTGCCAGCAGTTACTCGGGGGGAGAGAGATATGGCTACACCTTC.

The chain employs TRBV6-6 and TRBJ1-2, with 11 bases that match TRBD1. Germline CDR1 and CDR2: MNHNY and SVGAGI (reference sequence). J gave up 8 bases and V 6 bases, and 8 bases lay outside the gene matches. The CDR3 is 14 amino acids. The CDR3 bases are TGTGCCAGCAGCTCTGGACAGGGGGCTAGGGGCTACACCTTC. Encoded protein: CASSSGQGARGYTF.

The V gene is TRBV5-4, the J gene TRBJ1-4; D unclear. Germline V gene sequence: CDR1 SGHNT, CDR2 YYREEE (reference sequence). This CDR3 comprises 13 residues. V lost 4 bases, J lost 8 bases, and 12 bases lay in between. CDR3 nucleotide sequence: TGTGCCAGCAGCCAAGGCCTCGGGGAAAAACTGTTTTTT. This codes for CASSQGLGEKLFF.

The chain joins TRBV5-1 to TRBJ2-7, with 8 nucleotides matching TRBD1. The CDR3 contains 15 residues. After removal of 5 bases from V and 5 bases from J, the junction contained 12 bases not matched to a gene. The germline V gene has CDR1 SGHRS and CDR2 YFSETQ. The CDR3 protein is CASRSGTGQRDEQYF. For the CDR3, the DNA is TGCGCCAGCAGGTCAGGGACAGGTCAACGGGACGAGCAGTACTTC.

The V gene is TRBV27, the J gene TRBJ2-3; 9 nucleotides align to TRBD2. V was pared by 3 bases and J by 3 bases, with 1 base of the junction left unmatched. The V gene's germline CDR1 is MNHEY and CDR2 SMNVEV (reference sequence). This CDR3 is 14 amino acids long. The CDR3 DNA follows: TGTGCCAGCAGTTTCCTAGCGGGAACAGATACGCAGTATTTT. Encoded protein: CASSFLAGTDTQYF.

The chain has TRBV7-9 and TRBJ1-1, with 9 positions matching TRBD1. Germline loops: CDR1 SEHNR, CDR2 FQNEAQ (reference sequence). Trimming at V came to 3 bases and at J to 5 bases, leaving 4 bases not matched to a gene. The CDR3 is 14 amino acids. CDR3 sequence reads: CASSLGTGRTEAFF. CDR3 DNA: TGTGCCAGCAGCTTGGGGACAGGGCGGACTGAAGCTTTCTTT.

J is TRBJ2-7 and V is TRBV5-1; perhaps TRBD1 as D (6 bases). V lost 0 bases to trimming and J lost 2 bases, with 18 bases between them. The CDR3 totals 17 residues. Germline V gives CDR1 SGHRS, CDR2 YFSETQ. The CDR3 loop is CASSLVRLGTKAYEQYF. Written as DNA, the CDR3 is TGCGCCAGCAGCTTGGTCCGTCTCGGGACAAAGGCCTACGAGCAGTACTTC.

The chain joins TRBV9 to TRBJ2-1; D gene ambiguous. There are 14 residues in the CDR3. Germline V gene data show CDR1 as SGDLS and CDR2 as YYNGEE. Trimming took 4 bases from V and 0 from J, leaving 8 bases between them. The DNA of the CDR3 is TGTGCCAGCAGCCCACTTAACTCCTACAATGAGCAGTTCTTC. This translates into CASSPLNSYNEQFF.

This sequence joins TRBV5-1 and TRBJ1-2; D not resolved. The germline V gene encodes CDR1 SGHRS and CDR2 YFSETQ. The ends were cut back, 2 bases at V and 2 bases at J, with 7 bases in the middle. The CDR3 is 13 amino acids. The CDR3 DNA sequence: TGCGCCAGCAGCTTCAACAGCAACTATGGCTACACCTTC. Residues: CASSFNSNYGYTF.

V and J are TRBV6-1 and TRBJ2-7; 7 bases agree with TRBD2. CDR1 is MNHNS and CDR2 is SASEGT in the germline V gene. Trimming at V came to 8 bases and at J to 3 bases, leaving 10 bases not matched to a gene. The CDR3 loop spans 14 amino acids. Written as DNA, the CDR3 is TGTGCCAGCTCCGGGGCGGGAGTACGCTACGAGCAGTACTTC. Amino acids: CASSGAGVRYEQYF.

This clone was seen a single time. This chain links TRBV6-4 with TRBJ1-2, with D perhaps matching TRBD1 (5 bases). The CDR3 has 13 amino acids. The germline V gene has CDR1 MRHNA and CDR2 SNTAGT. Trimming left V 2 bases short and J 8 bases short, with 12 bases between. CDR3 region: CASSDGQGVGYTF. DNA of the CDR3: TGTGCCAGCAGTGACGGGCAGGGTGTAGGCTACACCTTC.

DNA of the CDR3: TGTGCCAGCAGTTCACAGGGAGTCCCCCAGCATTTT. Its protein is CASSSQGVPQHF. J is TRBJ1-5 and V is TRBV28, with D perhaps matching TRBD1 (6 bases). This CDR3 is built from 12 residues. Trimming cost V 4 bases and J 10 bases, with 11 bases left between them. Germline CDR1 MDHEN, CDR2 SYDVKM.

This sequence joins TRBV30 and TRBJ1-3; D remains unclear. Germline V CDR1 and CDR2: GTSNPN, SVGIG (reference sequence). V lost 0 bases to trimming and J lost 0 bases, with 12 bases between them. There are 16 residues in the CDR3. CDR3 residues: CAWSVSGSSSGNTIYF. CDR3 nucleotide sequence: TGTGCCTGGAGTGTATCGGGAAGTTCCTCTGGAAACACCATATATTTT.

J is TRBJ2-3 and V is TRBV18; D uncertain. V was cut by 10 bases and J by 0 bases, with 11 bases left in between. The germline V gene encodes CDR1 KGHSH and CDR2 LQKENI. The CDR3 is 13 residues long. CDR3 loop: CATQNGSTDTQYF. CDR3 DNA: TGTGCCACTCAAAACGGGAGCACAGATACGCAGTATTTT. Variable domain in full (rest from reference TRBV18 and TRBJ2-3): NAGVMQNPRHLVRRRGQEARLRCSPMKGHSHVYWYRQLPEEGLKFMVYLQKENIIDESGMPKERFSAEFPKEGPSILRIQQVVRGDSAAYFCATQNGSTDTQYFGPGTRLTVL.

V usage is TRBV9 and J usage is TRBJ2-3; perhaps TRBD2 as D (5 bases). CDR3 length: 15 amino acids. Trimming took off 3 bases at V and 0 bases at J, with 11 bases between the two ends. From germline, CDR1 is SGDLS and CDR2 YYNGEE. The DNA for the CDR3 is TGTGCCAGCAGCGGAGGGTGGGCCAGCACAGATACGCAGTATTTT. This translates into CASSGGWASTDTQYF. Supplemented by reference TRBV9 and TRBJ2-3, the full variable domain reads DSGVTQTPKHLITATGQRVTLRCSPRSGDLSVYWYQQSLDQGLQFLIQYYNGEERAKGNILERFSAQQFPDLHSELNLSSLELGDSALYFCASSGGWASTDTQYFGPGTRLTVL.

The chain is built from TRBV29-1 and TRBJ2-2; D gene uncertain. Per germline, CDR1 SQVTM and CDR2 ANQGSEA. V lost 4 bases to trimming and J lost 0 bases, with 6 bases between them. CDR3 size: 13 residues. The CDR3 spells CSVVHANTGELFF. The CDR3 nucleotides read TGCAGCGTTGTACACGCGAACACCGGGGAGCTGTTTTTT.

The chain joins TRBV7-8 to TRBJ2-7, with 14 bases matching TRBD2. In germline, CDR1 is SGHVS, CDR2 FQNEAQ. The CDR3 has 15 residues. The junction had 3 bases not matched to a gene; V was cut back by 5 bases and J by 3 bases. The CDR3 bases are TGTGCCAGCAGCACGGGACTAGCGGGAGACTACGAGCAGTACTTC. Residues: CASSTGLAGDYEQYF. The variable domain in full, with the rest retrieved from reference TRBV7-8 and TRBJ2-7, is GAGVSQSPRYKVAKRGQDVALRCDPISGHVSLFWYQQALGQGPEFLTYFQNEAQLDKSGLPSDRFFAERPEGSVSTLKIQRTQQEDSAVYLCASSTGLAGDYEQYFGPGTRLTVT.

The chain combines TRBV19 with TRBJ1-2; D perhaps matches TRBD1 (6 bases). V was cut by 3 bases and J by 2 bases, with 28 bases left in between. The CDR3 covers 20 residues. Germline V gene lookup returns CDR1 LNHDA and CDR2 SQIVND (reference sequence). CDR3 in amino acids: CASSIDVEAYSTGVNYGYTF. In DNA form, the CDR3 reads TGTGCCAGTAGTATCGACGTGGAGGCGTACTCGACAGGAGTCAACTATGGCTACACCTTC.

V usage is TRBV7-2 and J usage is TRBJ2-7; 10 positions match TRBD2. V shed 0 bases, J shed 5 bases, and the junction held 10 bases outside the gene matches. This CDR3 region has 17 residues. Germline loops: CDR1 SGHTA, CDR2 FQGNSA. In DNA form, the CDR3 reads TGTGCCAGCAGCTTAGCGGGAGCGGGAGGGCCGTCTCACGAGCAGTACTTC. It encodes CASSLAGAGGPSHEQYF.

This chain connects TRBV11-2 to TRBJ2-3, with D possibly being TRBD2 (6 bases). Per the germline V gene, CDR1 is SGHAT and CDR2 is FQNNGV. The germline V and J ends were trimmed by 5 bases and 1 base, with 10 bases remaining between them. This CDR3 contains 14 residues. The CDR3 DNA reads TGTGCCAGCAGCCGGGAGTTCGGCACAGATACGCAGTATTTT. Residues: CASSREFGTDTQYF.

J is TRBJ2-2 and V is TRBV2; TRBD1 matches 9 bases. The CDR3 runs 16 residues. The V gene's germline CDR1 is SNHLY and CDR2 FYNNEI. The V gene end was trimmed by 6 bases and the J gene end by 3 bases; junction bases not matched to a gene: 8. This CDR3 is CASRDDRGYDTGELFF. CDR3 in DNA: TGTGCCAGCAGGGACGACAGGGGGTACGACACCGGGGAGCTGTTTTTT. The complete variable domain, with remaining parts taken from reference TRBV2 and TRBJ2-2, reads EPEVTQTPSHQVTQMGQEVILRCVPISNHLYFYWYRQILGQKVEFLVSFYNNEISEKSEIFDDQFSVERPDGSNFTLKIRSTKLEDSAMYFCASRDDRGYDTGELFFGEGSRLTVL.

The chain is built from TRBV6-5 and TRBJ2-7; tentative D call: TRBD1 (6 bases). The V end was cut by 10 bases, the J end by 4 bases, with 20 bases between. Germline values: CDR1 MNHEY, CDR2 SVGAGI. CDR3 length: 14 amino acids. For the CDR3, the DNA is TGTGCCACGATAGGGGGAAAACCAATATACGAGCAGTACTTC. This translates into CATIGGKPIYEQYF.

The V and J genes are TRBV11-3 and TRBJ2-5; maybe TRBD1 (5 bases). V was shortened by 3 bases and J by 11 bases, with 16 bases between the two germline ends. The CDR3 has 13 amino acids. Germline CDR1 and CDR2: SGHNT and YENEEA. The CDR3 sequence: CASSLGRRSPQYF. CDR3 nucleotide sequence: TGTGCCAGCAGCTTGGGGCGTAGGAGCCCTCAGTACTTC. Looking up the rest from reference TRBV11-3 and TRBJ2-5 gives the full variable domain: EAGVVQSPRYKIIEKKQPVAFWCNPISGHNTLYWYLQNLGQGPELLIRYENEEAVDDSQLPKDRFSAERLKGVDSTLKIQPAELGDSAVYLCASSLGRRSPQYFGPGTRLLVL.

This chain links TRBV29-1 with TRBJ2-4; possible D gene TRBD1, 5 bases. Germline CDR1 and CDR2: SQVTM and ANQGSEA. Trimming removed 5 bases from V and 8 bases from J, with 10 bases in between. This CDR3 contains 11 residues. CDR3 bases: TGCAGCGTTCAGGGTTTGGACATTCAGTACTTC. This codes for CSVQGLDIQYF.

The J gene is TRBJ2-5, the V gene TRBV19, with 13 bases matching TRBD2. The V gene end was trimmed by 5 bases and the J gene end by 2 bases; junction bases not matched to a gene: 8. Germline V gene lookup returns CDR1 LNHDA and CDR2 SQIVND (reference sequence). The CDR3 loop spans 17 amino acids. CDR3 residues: CASSSGLAGDGQETQYF. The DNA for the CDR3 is TGTGCCAGTAGTTCCGGACTAGCGGGAGACGGGCAAGAGACCCAGTACTTC.

CDR3 in DNA: TGTGCCAGCAGTCCTACAGGGGGGTGGTCCTACGAGCAGTACTTC. Its translation is CASSPTGGWSYEQYF. The chain has TRBV27 and TRBJ2-7, with 8 bases matching TRBD1. The CDR3 length is 15 residues. Trimming at V came to 5 bases and at J to 1 base, leaving 7 bases not matched to a gene. Germline CDR1 and CDR2: MNHEY and SMNVEV (reference sequence).

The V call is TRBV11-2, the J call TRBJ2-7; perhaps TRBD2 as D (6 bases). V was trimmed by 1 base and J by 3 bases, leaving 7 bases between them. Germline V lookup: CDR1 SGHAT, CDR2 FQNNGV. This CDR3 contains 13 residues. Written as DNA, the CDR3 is TGTGCCAGCAGCTTAGCTAGCGACTACGAGCAGTACTTC. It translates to CASSLASDYEQYF. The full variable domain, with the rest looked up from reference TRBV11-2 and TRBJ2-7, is EAGVAQSPRYKIIEKRQSVAFWCNPISGHATLYWYQQILGQGPKLLIQFQNNGVVDDSQLPKDRFSAERLKGVDSTLKIQPAKLEDSAVYLCASSLASDYEQYFGPGTRLTVT.

The CDR3 reads CASSLVGQNSEQFF. CDR3 nucleotide sequence: TGTGCCAGCAGCTTGGTCGGACAGAACAGTGAGCAGTTCTTC. This chain connects TRBV5-4 to TRBJ2-1, with D maybe TRBD1 (6 bases). Trimming stripped 0 bases from V and 9 bases from J, with 13 bases between. The length of the CDR3 is 14 residues. Germline lookup yields CDR1 SGHNT and CDR2 YYREEE (reference sequence).

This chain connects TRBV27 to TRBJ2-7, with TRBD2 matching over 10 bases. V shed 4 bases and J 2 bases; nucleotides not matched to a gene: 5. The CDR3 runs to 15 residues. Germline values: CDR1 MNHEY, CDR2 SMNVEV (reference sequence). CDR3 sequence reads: CASSYGTSGAYEQYF. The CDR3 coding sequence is TGTGCCAGCAGTTATGGCACTAGCGGGGCCTACGAGCAGTACTTC.